This entry concerns a single T cell receptor beta chain. The antigen is not known. The germline gives CDR1 LNHDA, CDR2 SQIVND (reference sequence). The CDR3 covers 16 residues. The trim removed 5 bases at V and 4 bases at J, leaving 5 bases unmatched. These data come from a study of a mutant IDH1 vaccine in newly diagnosed glioma. Study in general: Administration of eight vaccinations to patients took place in weeks 1, 3, 5, 7, 11, 15, 19, 23. Study results and caveats: Pseudoprogression showed no apparent link to changes in top peripheral T cell clonotypes.

As for time point: week 23, last vaccination. Each vaccine dose was 300 ug of mutant IDH1 20-mer peptide, with topical imiquimod. This table comes from immunoSEQ multiplex PCR, and its TCRdb copy is limited to in-frame clones, with some not included. This sample yields about 55,000 clones, of which 75% to 85% are seen a single time; 6.2% belongs to the top ten. The TCR originated in a man in his forties or fifties with glioma. Sequencing used PBMCs, obtained from a glioma patient whose treatment included an IDH1 peptide vaccine. This chain joins TRBV19 and TRBJ2-2; 12 bases align to TRBD1. CDR3 in DNA: TGTGCCAGTAGTGGGGGACAGGGGGCTGGCACCGGGGAGCTGTTTTTT. Translating gives CASSGGQGAGTGELFF.